This T cell receptor (beta chain) was sequenced during a study of resident and recirculating memory T cells in vitiligo. Study details: Samples were epidermis from two lesional and two nonlesional sites, plus PBMCs. The samples were homogenized without cell sorting before genomic DNA extraction.

From germline, CDR1 is SEHNR and CDR2 FQNEAQ (reference sequence). Trimming cost V 5 bases and J 5 bases, with 4 bases left between them. This CDR3 comprises 12 residues. Stability required unchanged lesions during the previous 6 months. Anyone treated within the previous three months was excluded. Method: immunoSEQ multiplex PCR; TCRdb's copy keeps in-frame clones and lacks some. The data show tens of thousands of clones, with roughly 92% seen just once and more than 4% held by the top ten. This clone occurred a few times. The sequencing input was blood. The receptor comes from a male donor with vitiligo. This chain links TRBV7-9 with TRBJ1-6, with unresolved D. The CDR3 DNA is TGTGCCAGCAGCCTTAATAATTCACCCCTCCACTTT. It is translated as CASSLNNSPLHF.